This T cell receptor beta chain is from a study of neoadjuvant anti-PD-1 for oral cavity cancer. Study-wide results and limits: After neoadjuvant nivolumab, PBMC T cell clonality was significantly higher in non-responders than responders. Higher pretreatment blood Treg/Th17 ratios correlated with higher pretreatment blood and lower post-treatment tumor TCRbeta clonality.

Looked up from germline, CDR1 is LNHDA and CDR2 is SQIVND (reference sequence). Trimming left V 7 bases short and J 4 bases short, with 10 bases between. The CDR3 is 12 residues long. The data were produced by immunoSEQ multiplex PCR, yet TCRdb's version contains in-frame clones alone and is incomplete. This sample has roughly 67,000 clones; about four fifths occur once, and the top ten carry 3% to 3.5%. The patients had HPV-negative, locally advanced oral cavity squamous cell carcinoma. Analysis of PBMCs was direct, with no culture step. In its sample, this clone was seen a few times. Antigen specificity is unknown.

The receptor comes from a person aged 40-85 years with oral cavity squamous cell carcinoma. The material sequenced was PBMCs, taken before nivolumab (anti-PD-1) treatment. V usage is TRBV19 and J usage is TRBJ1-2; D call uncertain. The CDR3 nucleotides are TGTGCCAGTACCGACGGACGCTATGGCTACACCTTC. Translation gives CASTDGRYGYTF.